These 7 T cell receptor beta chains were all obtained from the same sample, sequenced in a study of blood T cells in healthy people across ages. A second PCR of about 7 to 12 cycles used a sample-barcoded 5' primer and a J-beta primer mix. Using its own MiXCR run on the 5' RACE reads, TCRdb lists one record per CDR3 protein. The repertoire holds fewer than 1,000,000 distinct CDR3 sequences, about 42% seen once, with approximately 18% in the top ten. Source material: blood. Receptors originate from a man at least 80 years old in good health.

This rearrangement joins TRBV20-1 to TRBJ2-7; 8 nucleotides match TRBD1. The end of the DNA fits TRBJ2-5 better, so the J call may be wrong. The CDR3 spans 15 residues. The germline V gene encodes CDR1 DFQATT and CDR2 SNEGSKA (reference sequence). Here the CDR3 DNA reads TGCAGTGCTAGAGACCAACGACAGGGGCAAGAGACCCAGTACTTC. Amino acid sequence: CSARDQRQGQETQYF.

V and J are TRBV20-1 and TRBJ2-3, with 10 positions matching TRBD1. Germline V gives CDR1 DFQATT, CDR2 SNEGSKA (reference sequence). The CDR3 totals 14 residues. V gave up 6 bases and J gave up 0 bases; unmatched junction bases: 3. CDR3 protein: CSAKGQGSTDTQYF. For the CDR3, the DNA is TGCAGTGCCAAGGGACAGGGGAGCACAGATACGCAGTATTTT.

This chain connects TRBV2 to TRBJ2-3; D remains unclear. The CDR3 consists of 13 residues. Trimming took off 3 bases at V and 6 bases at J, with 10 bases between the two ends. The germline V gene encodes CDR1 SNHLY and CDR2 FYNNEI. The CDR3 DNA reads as TGTGCCAGCAGTGACGGGTTGGGGGATACGCAGTATTTT. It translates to CASSDGLGDTQYF.

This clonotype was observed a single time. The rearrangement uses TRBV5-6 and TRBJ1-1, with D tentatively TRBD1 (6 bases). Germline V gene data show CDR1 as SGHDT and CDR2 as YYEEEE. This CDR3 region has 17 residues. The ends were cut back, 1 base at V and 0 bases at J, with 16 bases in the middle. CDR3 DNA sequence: TGTGCCAGCAGCTTGAACGGCGCGGACAGACTGAACACTGAAGCTTTCTTT. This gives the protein CASSLNGADRLNTEAFF. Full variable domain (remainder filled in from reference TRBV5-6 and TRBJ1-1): DAGVTQSPTHLIKTRGQQVTLRCSPKSGHDTVSWYQQALGQGPQFIFQYYEEEERQRGNFPDRFSGHQFPNYSSELNVNALLLGDSALYLCASSLNGADRLNTEAFFGQGTRLTVV.

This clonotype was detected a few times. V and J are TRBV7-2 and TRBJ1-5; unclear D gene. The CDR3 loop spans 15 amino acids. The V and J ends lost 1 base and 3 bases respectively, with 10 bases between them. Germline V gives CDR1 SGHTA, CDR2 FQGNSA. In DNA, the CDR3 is TGTGCCAGCAGCTTAGATGCCCCGAACAATCAGCCCCAGCATTTT. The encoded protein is CASSLDAPNNQPQHF.

CDR3 residues: CASGTLTYEQYF. CDR3 nucleotides: TGTGCCAGCGGGACGCTCACCTACGAGCAGTACTTC. The chain couples TRBV6-1 to TRBJ2-7; either TRBD1 or TRBD2 may supply D (5 bases each). The CDR3 contains 12 residues. Germline CDR1 MNHNS, CDR2 SASEGT. The V end lost 8 bases, the J end lost 2 bases, and 10 bases lay between the germline ends.

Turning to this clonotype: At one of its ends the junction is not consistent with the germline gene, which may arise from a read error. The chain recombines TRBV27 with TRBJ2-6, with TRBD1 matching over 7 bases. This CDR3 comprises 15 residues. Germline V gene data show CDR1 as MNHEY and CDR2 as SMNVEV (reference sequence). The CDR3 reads CTSKTGSPGANVLTF. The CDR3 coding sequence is TGTACCAGTAAGACAGGGTCTCCTGGGGCCAACGTCCTGACTTTC. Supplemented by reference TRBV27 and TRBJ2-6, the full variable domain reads EAQVTQNPRYLITVTGKKLTVTCSQNMNHEYMSWYRQDPGLGLRQIYYSMNVEVTDKGDVPEGYKVSRKEKRNFPLILESPSPNQTSLYFCTSKTGSPGANVLTFGAGSRLTVL.